The 23 T cell receptor beta chains listed next were all sequenced from one sample in a study of blood T cell repertoires in COVID-19. Profiling relied on immunoSEQ multiplex PCR, and the TCRdb table lists in-frame clones only, not all of them. The profile shows 250,000 to 350,000 clones, less than 85% of them singletons. Input material: peripheral blood. The source is a human donor with COVID-19, enrolled during active disease. The donor label of this sample is uncertain.

The V call is TRBV4-2, the J call TRBJ2-2; 11 bases map to TRBD1. CDR1 and CDR2 from the germline V gene are LGHNA and YNFKEQ. V was clipped by 0 bases and J by 6 bases; unmatched bases: 21. This CDR3 has 22 residues. CDR3 bases: TGTGCCAGCAGCCAAGATTCCTCCCTCAAAGGACAGGGGGCGGTCTGGGCCGGGGAGCTGTTTTTT. This sequence encodes CASSQDSSLKGQGAVWAGELFF.

A single count supports this clone. The J gene is TRBJ2-7, the V gene TRBV6-2 or TRBV6-3; 11 bases fit TRBD1. Germline CDR1 MNHEY, CDR2 SVGEGT. There are 17 residues in the CDR3. V lost 1 base, J lost 4 bases, and 9 bases stayed unmatched. This CDR3 is CASSYYIEGQGEYEQYF. The CDR3 DNA follows: TGTGCCAGCAGTTACTACATAGAGGGACAGGGGGAATACGAGCAGTACTTC.

The chain carries TRBV3-1 (or the pseudogene TRBV3-2) and TRBJ2-2; D gene unclear. The CDR3 length is 14 residues. Germline V CDR1 and CDR2: LGHDT, YNNKEL (reference sequence). Trimming took 0 bases from V and 3 from J, leaving 5 bases between them. For the CDR3, the DNA is TGTGCCAGCAGCCAAGATCGGGACACCGGGGAGCTGTTTTTT. It is translated as CASSQDRDTGELFF.

This clone was picked up one time. Written as DNA, the CDR3 is TGTGCCAGCAGTGACTCGAATAGGGGGGAGGGCTTCGCGCAGTATTTT. It encodes CASSDSNRGEGFAQYF. The chain has TRBV6-4 and TRBJ2-3; weak D call: TRBD2 (7 bases). Germline V lookup: CDR1 MRHNA, CDR2 SNTAGT. Trimming took off 0 bases at V and 10 bases at J, with 20 bases between the two ends. This CDR3 region has 16 residues.

The chain employs TRBV4-1 and TRBJ2-3, with unresolved D. V dropped 0 bases and J dropped 7 bases, with 20 bases sitting between them. The germline CDR1 and CDR2 sequences are MGHRA and YSYEKL. The CDR3 sequence is 17 residues long. The CDR3 spells CASSQEPTLPQRYTQYF. CDR3 in DNA: TGCGCCAGCAGCCAAGAACCCACACTACCCCAGCGATATACGCAGTATTTT.

This clone was detected only once. Other DNA sequences within the sample encode an identical CDR3. This chain joins TRBV7-3 and TRBJ2-3; 8 nucleotides line up with TRBD2. Trimming took 2 bases from V and 1 from J; bases not matched to a gene: 2. In germline, CDR1 is SGHTA, CDR2 FQGTGA. The CDR3 contains 15 residues. CDR3 sequence (DNA): TGTGCCAGCAGCTTAGCGGGAGGACGCACAGATACGCAGTATTTT. Translated: CASSLAGGRTDTQYF.

The chain joins TRBV10-3 to TRBJ2-1, with TRBD1 matching 8 bases. V was pared by 8 bases and J by 5 bases, with 5 bases of the junction left unmatched. Germline V CDR1 and CDR2: ENHRY, SYGVKD. The CDR3 extends over 13 amino acids. The CDR3 is CAIGQGADNEQFF. The CDR3 DNA reads as TGTGCCATCGGACAGGGCGCAGACAATGAGCAGTTCTTC.

This chain joins TRBV27 and TRBJ1-6; D remains ambiguous. The germline gives CDR1 MNHEY, CDR2 SMNVEV (reference sequence). The CDR3 extends over 16 amino acids. Trimming stripped 5 bases from V and 0 bases from J, with 11 bases between. The CDR3 spells CASSQTLVSYNSPLHF. In DNA, the CDR3 is TGTGCCAGCAGTCAAACACTAGTCTCCTATAATTCACCCCTCCACTTT.

The chain links TRBV28 to TRBJ1-2, with D perhaps matching TRBD1 (5 bases). This CDR3 has 12 residues. The V end lost 0 bases, the J end lost 13 bases, and 12 bases lay between the germline ends. CDR1 is MDHEN, CDR2 SYDVKM, per germline. The CDR3 sequence is CASSLWSGGSTF. The CDR3 nucleotides read TGTGCCAGCAGTTTATGGTCCGGGGGTAGCACCTTC.

V usage is TRBV6-5 and J usage is TRBJ2-2, with a weak D call TRBD1 (5 bases). Trimming left V 10 bases short and J 2 bases short, with 11 bases between. The CDR3 has 13 amino acids. CDR1 and CDR2 (germline): MNHEY, SVGAGI. The DNA for the CDR3 is TGTGCCACCGACAGTCCTAACACCGGGGAGCTGTTTTTT. Translating it yields CATDSPNTGELFF.

This rearrangement joins TRBV10-3 to TRBJ2-2, with 7 bases aligning to TRBD2. The germline CDR1 and CDR2 sequences are ENHRY and SYGVKD. CDR3 length: 14 amino acids. V lost 3 bases, J lost 4 bases, and 2 bases stayed unmatched. CDR3 loop: CAISDGGSTGELFF. The DNA for the CDR3 is TGTGCCATCAGTGATGGCGGGAGCACCGGGGAGCTGTTTTTT.

This chain connects TRBV5-1 to TRBJ2-1; 9 positions agree with TRBD2. This CDR3 is built from 15 residues. Germline lookup yields CDR1 SGHRS and CDR2 YFSETQ. Trimming cost V 1 base and J 4 bases; bases outside gene matches: 3. In nucleotides, the CDR3 is TGCGCCAGCAGCTTGCGGCGGGAGGGGTACAATGAGCAGTTCTTC. This encodes CASSLRREGYNEQFF.

The chain joins TRBV14 to TRBJ2-7, with D tentatively TRBD1 (5 bases). The V and J ends lost 2 bases and 6 bases respectively, with 8 bases between them. The CDR3 extends over 12 amino acids. In germline, CDR1 is SGHDN, CDR2 FVKESK. The CDR3 DNA sequence: TGTGCCAGCAGCCAAACAGGCCGCGAGCAGTACTTC. Encoded protein: CASSQTGREQYF. The variable domain in full, with the rest retrieved from reference TRBV14 and TRBJ2-7, is EAGVTQFPSHSVIEKGQTVTLRCDPISGHDNLYWYRRVMGKEIKFLLHFVKESKQDESGMPNNRFLAERTGGTYSTLKVQPAELEDSGVYFCASSQTGREQYFGPGTRLTVT.

In DNA, the CDR3 is TGTGCCAGCAGTCGACAGGGCCACCAAGAGACCCAGTACTTC. Translated: CASSRQGHQETQYF. J is TRBJ2-5 and V is TRBV6-2 or TRBV6-3; 7 positions agree with TRBD1. Germline V gene data show CDR1 as MNHEY and CDR2 as SVGEGT. J lost 0 bases, V lost 5 bases, and 3 bases had no gene match. The CDR3 consists of 14 residues.

The chain employs TRBV2 and TRBJ1-1; no reliable D call. The CDR3 extends over 13 amino acids. Germline-derived CDR1 and CDR2 are SNHLY and FYNNEI. V was pared by 4 bases and J by 1 base, with 7 bases between. CDR3 residues: CASSVEANTEAFF. The CDR3 DNA follows: TGTGCCAGCAGTGTCGAAGCGAACACTGAAGCTTTCTTT.

The V and J genes are TRBV6-5 and TRBJ2-2; TRBD1 agrees at 8 bases. The germline V gene has CDR1 MNHEY and CDR2 SVGAGI. Trimming cost V 6 bases and J 6 bases; bases outside gene matches: 3. This CDR3 has 13 residues. The DNA of the CDR3 is TGTGCCAGCAGACCACAGGGGGCCGGGGAGCTGTTTTTT. This encodes CASRPQGAGELFF.

The chain is built from TRBV27 and TRBJ2-1, with 7 positions matching TRBD2. J lost 7 bases, V lost 3 bases, and 12 bases had no gene match. CDR1 and CDR2 (germline): MNHEY, SMNVEV (reference sequence). This CDR3 comprises 16 residues. The CDR3 loop is CASSFASGQMLNEQFF. The CDR3 DNA is TGTGCCAGCAGTTTCGCTAGCGGCCAAATGCTAAATGAGCAGTTCTTC.

The chain combines TRBV18 with TRBJ2-1; 9 bases agree with TRBD1. This CDR3 contains 14 residues. J gave up 6 bases and V 3 bases, and 3 bases lay outside the gene matches. The germline V gene has CDR1 KGHSH and CDR2 LQKENI. CDR3 loop: CASSPRDRVNEQFF. In DNA, the CDR3 is TGTGCCAGCTCACCGCGGGACAGGGTCAATGAGCAGTTCTTC.

V usage is TRBV7-9 and J usage is TRBJ2-1; TRBD1 matches 7 bases. Trimming cost V 6 bases and J 5 bases; bases outside gene matches: 4. This CDR3 spans 13 amino acids. Germline CDR1 and CDR2: SEHNR and FQNEAQ (reference sequence). In DNA, the CDR3 is TGTGCCAGCAGATTCCAGGGGGACAATGAGCAGTTCTTC. It yields the protein CASRFQGDNEQFF.

The chain links TRBV19 to TRBJ2-7; the D gene is possibly TRBD1 (8 bases). The V end lost 5 bases, the J end lost 6 bases, and 23 bases lay between the germline ends. Germline assignment: CDR1 LNHDA and CDR2 SQIVND (reference sequence). The CDR3 extends over 16 amino acids. CDR3 sequence reads: CASSGTTGAGATEQYF. The DNA for the CDR3 is TGTGCCAGTAGTGGAACGACAGGGGCGGGAGCGACCGAGCAGTACTTC.

The CDR3 here is CASSLTSGRGEQYF. The CDR3 nucleotides are TGTGCCAGCAGCTTAACTAGCGGGAGAGGGGAGCAGTACTTC. The chain couples TRBV7-3 to TRBJ2-7; the match to TRBD2 covers 9 bases. Germline values: CDR1 SGHTA, CDR2 FQGTGA. With V trimmed by 0 bases and J by 7 bases, 4 bases remained unmatched. The CDR3 is made up of 14 amino acids.

The rearrangement uses TRBV2 and TRBJ1-4; D is possibly TRBD1 (6 bases). The CDR3 spans 13 residues. The V and J ends lost 11 bases and 4 bases respectively, with 14 bases between them. Germline V gene data show CDR1 as SNHLY and CDR2 as FYNNEI. CDR3: CAGGANLNEKLFF. The CDR3 region has the DNA TGTGCCGGGGGGGCTAATCTTAATGAAAAACTGTTTTTT.

This chain joins TRBV11-1 and TRBJ1-1, with 9 bases fitting TRBD1. J was trimmed by 1 base and V by 5 bases; bases with no gene match: 5. The CDR3 spans 15 residues. Germline values: CDR1 SGHAT, CDR2 FQDESV (reference sequence). The CDR3 here is CASSQQGAGNTEAFF. CDR3 in DNA: TGTGCCAGCAGCCAACAGGGGGCGGGGAACACTGAAGCTTTCTTT.